What follows are 3 T cell receptor beta chains derived from one specimen sequenced in a study of cytotoxic CD8 clonotypes in ibrutinib-treated CLL. Method: immunoSEQ multiplex PCR; TCRdb's copy keeps in-frame clones and lacks some. Found here are approximately 350,000 clones, roughly 67% of them singletons; the top ten hold roughly 6%. Material: PBMCs, obtained after 36 months of ibrutinib treatment. The receptors here all came from a human donor with chronic lymphocytic leukemia.

This clone was detected a few times. The chain has TRBV10-1 and TRBJ1-2; D uncertain. CDR1 is WNHNN, CDR2 SYGVQD, per germline (reference sequence). Trimming pared 3 bases from V and 4 bases from J, leaving 6 bases between. CDR3 length: 12 residues. The CDR3 protein is CASSDSTYGYTF. DNA of the CDR3: TGCGCCAGCAGTGACTCCACCTATGGCTACACCTTC.

The chain is built from TRBV28 and TRBJ2-2; no clear D gene. V lost 5 bases, J lost 1 base, and 11 bases lay in between. CDR3 length: 15 residues. Germline V gives CDR1 MDHEN, CDR2 SYDVKM. The CDR3 DNA follows: TGTGCCAGCAGTCAGGACCCAGTGAACACCGGGGAGCTGTTTTTT. Protein product: CASSQDPVNTGELFF.

The sample holds a few counts of this clone. This chain connects TRBV5-1 to TRBJ2-7, with 7 bases fitting TRBD1. Trimming took 2 bases from V and 2 from J; bases not matched to a gene: 7. The length of the CDR3 is 15 residues. Germline V lookup: CDR1 SGHRS, CDR2 YFSETQ. The CDR3 region has the DNA TGCGCCAGCAGCTTTCAGGGGGAATGGACCTACGAGCAGTACTTC. This codes for CASSFQGEWTYEQYF. Based on the CDR3 plus reference TRBV5-1 and TRBJ2-7, the full variable domain is KAGVTQTPRYLIKTRGQQVTLSCSPISGHRSVSWYQQTPGQGLQFLFEYFSETQRNKGNFPGRFSGRQFSNSRSEMNVSTLELGDSALYLCASSFQGEWTYEQYFGPGTRLTVT.